This T cell receptor beta chain was sequenced in a study of T cell changes during pregnancy in multiple sclerosis. The V segment lost 1 base and the J segment 9 bases; nucleotides outside the gene matches: 15. Germline assignment: CDR1 LGHNT and CDR2 FRNRAP. The CDR3 loop spans 17 amino acids. Measured with immunoSEQ multiplex PCR; TCRdb has only the in-frame clones, and not every one. The data show tens of thousands of clones, 93% seen once. V gene TRBV12-5 combines with J gene TRBJ2-1, with TRBD2 matching 7 bases. The sample here was CD8+ T cells from peripheral blood mononuclear cells, taken in the second trimester of pregnancy. The sequence came from a female donor with multiple sclerosis, enrolled in a pregnancy study. The CDR3 region has the DNA TGTGCTAGTGGTTTGGGTACCGGGACTACCATCTTTGCTGAGCAGTTCTTC. It is translated as CASGLGTGTTIFAEQFF.